This record looks at one T cell receptor (beta chain) sequence and its context. What antigen it recognizes has not been identified. There are no base qualities to consult, and no much larger clone falls within one base. TCRbeta CDR3 regions were amplified from genomic DNA by means of the immunoSEQ Assay, a bias-controlled multiplex PCR. For the original study's pipeline: Within the assay, amplification of reference gene primers was used to estimate how many nucleated cells each sample contained. To quantify the absolute abundance of each unique TCRbeta CDR3 rearrangement, sequence reads were collapsed and filtered. For each sample, productive Simpson clonality was calculated as the square root of Simpson's diversity index across productive rearrangements. Entries here come from immuneACCESS through TCRdb and include only in-frame sequences with V and J called. Some clones fail to appear in such tables; in the studies checked, an unresolved V gene covers under half of the shortfall, and the cause of the remainder is unknown. V and J calls and clone size follow that table, whereas D and trimming were derived from the DNA. This sample lists over 300,000 clones; roughly nine tenths were detected once. Approximately 5.3% of the sample is taken by the ten largest.

The data are from a study of blood T cell repertoires in COVID-19 (dated by TCRdb to about 2020). In the study overall: Samples from collaborators originated in the United States, Italy and Spain and spanned both the acute and convalescent phases of COVID-19. Samples came from the ongoing ImmuneRACE study (first 160 participants) plus 1,254 subjects from 6 global collaborators. Subjects who had been exposed to COVID-19, were actively infected with it, or had recovered from it provided the deeply sampled blood TCRbeta repertoires that made up the dataset. The repertoires were released in a freely available public database intended as a resource for research on the immune response to SARS-CoV-2. The material from the prospective study consisted of cDNA or gDNA derived from T cells, B-cell-depleted T cells, or PBMCs. The sample metadata nearly always contained a de-identified subject ID, COVID-19 status, age in years and sex. Where available, HLA class I and class II types were taken from metadata supplied by the sample provider and were not determined by assay-based typing.

The paper's findings and limits, for the study overall: The amount of clinical and demographic metadata varied by source and participant and was provided uncurated.

CDR1 and CDR2 were assigned from the germline V gene (reference sequence) as WNHNN and SYGVQD. From V the trimming removes 10 bases and from J it removes 6 bases, while the gene matches leave 10 bases of the junction unaccounted for. The CDR3 measures 15 amino acids from cysteine to phenylalanine. Kept here is only the CDR3 DNA, which spans 45 bases and is read in frame from base 1. Participants in the prospective study were aged roughly 18 to 95 years, lived in under 30 United States geographic areas, and enrolled through a virtual design. Cohort assignment in the prospective study relied on participant-reported clinical history from a screening survey and a study questionnaire. For ImmuneRACE Cohort 3, a participant was defined as recovered based on two consecutive negative NP/OP PCR tests, clearance by a healthcare professional, or resolution of symptoms. Mobile phlebotomists in the prospective study collected whole blood, serum and a nasopharyngeal or oropharyngeal swab from every participant. Additional blood draws and questionnaires over an approximately 2-month period could optionally be provided by prospective study participants. Prospective study blood samples were shipped either frozen or at room temperature before DNA extraction.

The TCR comes from a woman aged 25 to 45 who had recovered from COVID-19. The material sequenced was PBMCs or T cells enriched from blood (not recorded which). The sequence is built from TRBV10-1 and TRBJ1-5; 12 bases in the junction line up with TRBD1. CDR3 sequence: CATPPGTGGGQPQHF. The DNA sequence reads TGCGCCACACCCCCGGGGACAGGGGGCGGTCAGCCCCAGCATTTT.